Listed below are T cell receptor beta chains from one sample, sequenced in a study of blood T cells in healthy people across ages. TCRdb re-called the 5' RACE reads with MiXCR, one entry per CDR3 protein. The repertoire holds around 1,000,000 distinct CDR3 sequences, with 30% to 40% as singletons. The specimen sequenced was blood. The source of these receptors is a man aged 18 to 35 in good health. Both conserved end residues are part of each CDR3. Each record gives: V gene, clone size, J gene, D gene, CDR3 protein, CDR3 DNA. The D gene is left open where the match is weak. Clone size, where shown, is once, few, many, or a class for clones that have expanded.

v_call: TRBV6-5; clone_size: -; j_call: TRBJ1-4; d_call: TRBD1; cdr3_aa: CASSFLGQGPNEKLFF; cdr3_nt: TGTGCCAGCAGCTTCCTAGGACAGGGCCCTAATGAAAAACTGTTTTTT
v_call: TRBV9; clone_size: few; j_call: TRBJ2-7; d_call: -; cdr3_aa: CASSDRDTSYEQYF; cdr3_nt: TGTGCCAGCAGCGACCGGGACACCTCCTACGAGCAGTACTTC
v_call: TRBV3-1; clone_size: -; j_call: TRBJ2-3; d_call: -; cdr3_aa: CASSQGGWGTSDTQYF; cdr3_nt: TGTGCCAGCAGCCAAGGAGGTTGGGGGACGTCAGATACGCAGTATTTT
v_call: TRBV4-3; clone_size: -; j_call: TRBJ1-4; d_call: -; cdr3_aa: CASSQERPGVGVNEKLFF; cdr3_nt: TGCGCCAGCAGCCAAGAGCGACCCGGTGTGGGGGTGAATGAAAAACTGTTTTTT
v_call: TRBV12-3/TRBV12-4; clone_size: few; j_call: TRBJ2-1; d_call: TRBD2; cdr3_aa: CASSLSTWGGDNEQFF; cdr3_nt: TGTGCCAGCAGTTTGTCTACGTGGGGGGGAGACAATGAGCAGTTCTTC
v_call: TRBV4-3; clone_size: -; j_call: TRBJ1-4; d_call: -; cdr3_aa: CASSQGPLGGALNEKLFF; cdr3_nt: TGCGCCAGCAGCCAAGGCCCCTTAGGAGGGGCGCTGAATGAAAAACTGTTTTTT
v_call: TRBV18; clone_size: few; j_call: TRBJ1-2; d_call: -; cdr3_aa: CASSPAPPYGYTF; cdr3_nt: TGTGCCAGCTCACCAGCCCCCCCCTATGGCTACACCTTC
v_call: TRBV7-2; clone_size: -; j_call: TRBJ2-7; d_call: -; cdr3_aa: CASSFRSSYNEQYF; cdr3_nt: TGTGCCAGCAGCTTCAGATCGAGTTACAATGAGCAGTACTTC
v_call: TRBV2; clone_size: -; j_call: TRBJ2-1; d_call: TRBD2; cdr3_aa: CASKGLADYNEQFF; cdr3_nt: TGTGCCAGTAAGGGACTAGCGGACTACAATGAGCAGTTCTTC
v_call: TRBV27; clone_size: -; j_call: TRBJ2-2; d_call: -; cdr3_aa: CASGAENTGELFF; cdr3_nt: TGTGCCAGCGGCGCGGAAAACACCGGGGAGCTGTTTTTT
v_call: TRBV20-1; clone_size: -; j_call: TRBJ1-2; d_call: TRBD1; cdr3_aa: CSAPGGYGYGYTF; cdr3_nt: TGCAGTGCTCCAGGGGGATATGGCTATGGCTACACCTTC